Here is one T cell receptor beta chain with its context. This sample was included in a study of cytomegalovirus exposure and HLA in healthy donors. In the PCR, 60 Vbeta and 13 Jbeta primers were used. TCRdb's copy holds only in-frame clones and misses some; the assay was immunoSEQ multiplex PCR. In all, the sample yields over 120,000 clones. CDR1 MGHDK and CDR2 SYGVNS come from the germline V gene. Between the trimmed V and J ends, which lost 5 bases and 4 bases, there was a span of 6 bases. CDR3 length equals 11 residues. The clonotype comes from a male donor in good health and CMV-seronegative. This chain connects TRBV25-1 to TRBJ2-7, with TRBD2 as a possible D gene (5 bases). The sequencing sample was made of PBMCs. CDR3 sequence (DNA): TGTGCCAGCAGTAGCGGATACGAGCAGTACTTC. Protein product: CASSSGYEQYF.